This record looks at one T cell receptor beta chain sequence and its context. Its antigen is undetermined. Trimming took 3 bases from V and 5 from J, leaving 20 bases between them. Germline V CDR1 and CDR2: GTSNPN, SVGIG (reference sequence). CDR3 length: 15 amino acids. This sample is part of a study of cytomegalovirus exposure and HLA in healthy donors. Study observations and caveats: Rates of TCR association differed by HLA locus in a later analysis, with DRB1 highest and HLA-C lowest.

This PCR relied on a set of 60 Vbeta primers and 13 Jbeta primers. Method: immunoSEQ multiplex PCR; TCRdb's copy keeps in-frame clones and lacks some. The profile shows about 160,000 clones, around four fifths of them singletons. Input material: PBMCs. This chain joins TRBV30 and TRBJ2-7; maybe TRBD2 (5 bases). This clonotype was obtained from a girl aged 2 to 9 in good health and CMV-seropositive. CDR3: CAWSPRGFRADEQYF. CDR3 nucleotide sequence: TGTGCCTGGAGCCCACGAGGGTTCCGCGCGGACGAGCAGTACTTC.